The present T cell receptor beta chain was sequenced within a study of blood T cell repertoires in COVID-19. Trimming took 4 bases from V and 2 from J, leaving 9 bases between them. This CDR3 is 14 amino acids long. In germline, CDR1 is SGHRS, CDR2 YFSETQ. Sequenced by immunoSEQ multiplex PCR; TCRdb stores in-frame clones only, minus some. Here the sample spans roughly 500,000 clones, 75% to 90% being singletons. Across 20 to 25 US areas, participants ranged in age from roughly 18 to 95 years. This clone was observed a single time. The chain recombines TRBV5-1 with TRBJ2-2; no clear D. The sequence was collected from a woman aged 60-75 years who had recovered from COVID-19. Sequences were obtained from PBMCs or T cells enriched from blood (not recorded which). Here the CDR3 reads CASSARLNTGELFF. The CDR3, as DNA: TGCGCCAGCAGCGCCAGACTCAACACCGGGGAGCTGTTTTTT.